This T cell receptor beta chain was sequenced during a study of T-cell memory formation after mild COVID-19. Germline values: CDR1 ENHRY, CDR2 SYGVKD. This CDR3 comprises 14 residues. V was shortened by 4 bases and J by 1 base, with 10 bases between the two germline ends. TCRdb ran MiXCR on the 5' RACE reads and lists one entry per CDR3 protein. The data hold 530,000 or so distinct CDR3 sequences, with roughly 17% observed a single time. Sequencing was performed on PBMCs or a T cell subset sorted from them (not recorded which). The chain links TRBV10-3 to TRBJ1-1; weak D call: TRBD1 (5 bases). The receptor comes from an adult woman who had mild COVID-19 (a few samples of this study predate the infection). Cell type and time point are not known. The CDR3 spells CAISGQSKNTEAFF. CDR3 DNA: TGTGCCATCAGTGGACAGTCCAAGAACACTGAAGCTTTCTTT.